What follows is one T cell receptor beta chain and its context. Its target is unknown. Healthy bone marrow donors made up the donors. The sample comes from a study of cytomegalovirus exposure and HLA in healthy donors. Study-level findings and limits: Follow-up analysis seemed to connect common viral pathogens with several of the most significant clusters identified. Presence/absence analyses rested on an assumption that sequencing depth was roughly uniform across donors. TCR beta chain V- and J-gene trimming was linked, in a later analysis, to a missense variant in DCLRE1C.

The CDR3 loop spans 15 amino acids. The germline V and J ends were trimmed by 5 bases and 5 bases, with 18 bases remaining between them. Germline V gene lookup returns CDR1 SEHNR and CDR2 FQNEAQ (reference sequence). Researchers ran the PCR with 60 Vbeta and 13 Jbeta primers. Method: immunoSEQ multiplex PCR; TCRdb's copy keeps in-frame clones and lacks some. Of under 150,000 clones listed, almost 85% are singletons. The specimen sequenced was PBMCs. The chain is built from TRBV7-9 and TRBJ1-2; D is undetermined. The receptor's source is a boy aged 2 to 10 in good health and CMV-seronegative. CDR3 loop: CASSPVQIKPYGYTF. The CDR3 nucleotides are TGTGCCAGCAGCCCCGTGCAAATCAAGCCTTATGGCTACACCTTC.